The clone carrying this T cell receptor (beta chain) has at least ten counts. Diagnostic decisions used clinical symptoms, serum thyroxine and TRAb, thyroid ultrasound and orbital computed tomography. Researchers amplified the TCR beta CDR3 regions from RNA transcripts. A set of HTBI primers served as the primers for a first-round RT-PCR of the TCR CDR3. TCRdb re-called the multiplex PCR reads through MiXCR, storing one row per CDR3 protein. The sample has 300,000 to 500,000 distinct CDR3 sequences; 11% to 15% are singletons. The sample originates from a study of T cells in Graves' hyperthyroidism and ophthalmopathy. V lost 3 bases to trimming and J lost 6 bases; unmatched junction nucleotides: 7. Germline CDR1 is SGHAT and CDR2 is FQNNGV. This CDR3 contains 14 residues.

This sequence originates from a man aged 50 to 59 with Graves' ophthalmopathy. Sequenced sample: blood. The rearrangement joins TRBV11-2 to TRBJ2-7, with 8 bases fitting TRBD1. CDR3 residues: CASSFMDRATEQYF. CDR3 in DNA: TGTGCCAGCAGCTTTATGGACAGGGCCACCGAGCAGTACTTC. Drawing the rest from reference TRBV11-2 and TRBJ2-7, the complete variable domain is EAGVAQSPRYKIIEKRQSVAFWCNPISGHATLYWYQQILGQGPKLLIQFQNNGVVDDSQLPKDRFSAERLKGVDSTLKIQPAKLEDSAVYLCASSFMDRATEQYFGPGTRLTVT.